The clone carrying this TCR beta chain has more than one count but fewer than ten. Its antigen is currently unknown. V lost 6 bases, J lost 0 bases, and 11 bases lay in between. The germline V gene has CDR1 SNHLY and CDR2 FYNNEI. The CDR3 consists of 14 residues. These data come from a study of cytomegalovirus exposure and HLA in healthy donors. Study at large: A subsequent analysis reported that the 120 or so validation repertoires were produced on the same platform that had also been used for the roughly 700 first-cohort repertoires.

The data were produced by immunoSEQ multiplex PCR, yet TCRdb's version contains in-frame clones alone and is incomplete. The data hold over 85,000 clones, with roughly 92% observed a single time. Study-level findings and limits: Over 150 TCR beta chains were listed as cytomegalovirus-associated. In vitro testing confirmed a few CMV-associated chains as specific for CMV antigens. A subsequent analysis found that TCR clusters from the first cohort also tended to co-occur in the 90 to 150 validation repertoires, with about 95% of cluster scores above 0.

The chain uses TRBV2 and TRBJ1-2; D might be TRBD1 (5 bases). This sequence was found in a woman under 40 in good health and CMV-seropositive. Sequenced input: PBMCs. This CDR3 is CASRGLTANYGYTF. The CDR3 DNA is TGTGCCAGCAGGGGACTGACAGCTAACTATGGCTACACCTTC.